The clone carrying this T cell receptor beta chain has ten or more counts. The length of the CDR3 is 12 residues. Germline CDR1 and CDR2: SGHRS and YFSETQ. V was cut by 3 bases and J by 7 bases, with 7 bases left in between. TCRdb called the RT-PCR reads again in MiXCR, with one record for every CDR3 protein. The sample has about 680,000 distinct CDR3 sequences, approximately 14% seen once. This clonotype originated in a female donor in good health, serving as a healthy control. The specimen sequenced was memory CD4+ T cells from blood. V gene TRBV5-1 combines with J gene TRBJ2-2; D is ambiguous. The CDR3 sequence: CASSSLNGELFF. Written as DNA, the CDR3 is TGCGCCAGCAGCTCATTAAACGGGGAGCTGTTTTTT.